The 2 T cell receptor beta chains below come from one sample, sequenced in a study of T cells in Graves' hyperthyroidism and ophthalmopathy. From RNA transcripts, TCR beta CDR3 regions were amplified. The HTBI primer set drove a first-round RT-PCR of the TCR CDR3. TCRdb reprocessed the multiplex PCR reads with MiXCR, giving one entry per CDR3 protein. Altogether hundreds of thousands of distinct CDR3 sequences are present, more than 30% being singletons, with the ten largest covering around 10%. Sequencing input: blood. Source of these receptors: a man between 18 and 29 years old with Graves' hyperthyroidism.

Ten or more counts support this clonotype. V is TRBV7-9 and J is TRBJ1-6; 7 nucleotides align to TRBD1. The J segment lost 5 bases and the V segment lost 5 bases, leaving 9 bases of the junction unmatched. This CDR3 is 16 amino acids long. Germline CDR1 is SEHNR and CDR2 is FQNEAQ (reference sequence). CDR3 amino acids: CASSGIRDRNNSPLHF. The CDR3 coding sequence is TGTGCCAGCAGCGGAATCCGGGACAGAAATAATTCACCCCTCCACTTT.

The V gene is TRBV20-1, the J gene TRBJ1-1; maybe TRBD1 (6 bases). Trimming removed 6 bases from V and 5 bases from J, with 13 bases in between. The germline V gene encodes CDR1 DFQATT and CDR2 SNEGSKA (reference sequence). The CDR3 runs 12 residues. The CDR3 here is CSAQNRETEAFF. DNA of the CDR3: TGCAGTGCCCAAAACAGGGAAACTGAAGCTTTCTTT.